This T cell receptor beta chain came from a study of OX40 agonist ivuxolimab in advanced cancers. Turning to the study itself: Partial responses were achieved by three patients, one with hepatocellular carcinoma and two with cutaneous melanoma.

Germline CDR1 reads SGHDN; CDR2 reads FVKESK. This CDR3 has 12 residues. Some clones are missing from TCRdb's copy, which holds only in-frame ones; the method was immunoSEQ multiplex PCR. This table holds fewer than 20,000 clones, 77% found once. Comment on this clone: The junction shows a germline mismatch at one end, possibly a read error. Other DNA sequences within the sample encode an identical CDR3.

This clonotype was obtained from an adult with an advanced solid tumor such as melanoma, head and neck, liver or kidney cancer. This chain joins TRBV14 and TRBJ2-1; 7 positions match TRBD1. Material: CD4+ or CD8+ T cells sorted from blood, obtained in a trial of the OX40 agonist ivuxolimab. The CDR3 DNA follows: TGTGCCAGTAGCCCCGGGACAGTCGAGCAGTTCTTC. Translation gives CASSPGTVEQFF.